What follows are 9 T cell receptor beta chains derived from one specimen sequenced in a study of T cell responses to AZD1222 COVID-19 vaccine. Only in-frame clones appear in the TCRdb table, and some are missing; sequencing was by immunoSEQ multiplex PCR. The sample carries some 130,000 clones, roughly 90% recorded once. This material consisted of peripheral blood, taken on day 0 of AZD1222 vaccination. All receptors come from an adult in good health.

For this clone: This specimen includes other DNA sequences encoding the same CDR3. The rearrangement links TRBV7-9 to TRBJ1-1; no definite D call. V lost 1 base and J 1 base, leaving 4 bases between the germline ends. CDR3 length equals 13 residues. In germline, CDR1 is SEHNR, CDR2 FQNEAQ (reference sequence). The CDR3 loop is CASSLGRNTEAFF. In nucleotides, the CDR3 is TGTGCCAGCAGCTTAGGAAGGAACACTGAAGCTTTCTTT.

The chain links TRBV28 to TRBJ1-6, with unresolved D. The CDR3 has 17 residues. Trimming stripped 5 bases from V and 3 bases from J, with 17 bases between. Germline CDR1 is MDHEN and CDR2 is SYDVKM. The CDR3 DNA reads as TGTGCCAGCAGTAACTACAACCCCGTTCGCTATAATTCACCCCTCCACTTT. This encodes CASSNYNPVRYNSPLHF. The full variable domain, its missing parts supplied by reference TRBV28 and TRBJ1-6, is DVKVTQSSRYLVKRTGEKVFLECVQDMDHENMFWYRQDPGLGLRLIYFSYDVKMKEKGDIPEGYSVSREKKERFSLILESASTNQTSMYLCASSNYNPVRYNSPLHFGNGTRLTVT.

The V call is TRBV9, the J call TRBJ1-6, with unresolved D. This CDR3 is 13 amino acids long. Germline V lookup: CDR1 SGDLS, CDR2 YYNGEE. Trimming took 0 bases from V and 7 from J, leaving 5 bases between them. Here the CDR3 DNA reads TGTGCCAGCAGCGTAGAGGGCAATTCACCCCTCCACTTT. Translating it yields CASSVEGNSPLHF.

The rearrangement uses TRBV28 and TRBJ1-5; D perhaps matches TRBD1 (6 bases). Germline CDR1 MDHEN, CDR2 SYDVKM. V lost 10 bases and J lost 7, with 17 bases in between. The CDR3 totals 13 residues. For the CDR3, the DNA is TGTGCCAACTCTCAGGGGCGAATCCAGCCCCAGCATTTT. Translating it yields CANSQGRIQPQHF.

The V and J genes are TRBV6-5 and TRBJ1-6; D remains unclear. V was clipped by 6 bases and J by 5 bases, with 11 bases between them. This CDR3 has 14 residues. Germline V lookup: CDR1 MNHEY, CDR2 SVGAGI. CDR3 in amino acids: CASSDGQDNSPLHF. The CDR3 DNA sequence: TGTGCCAGCAGCGATGGGCAAGATAATTCACCCCTCCACTTT.

This chain links TRBV6-5 with TRBJ2-1, with 11 nucleotides matching TRBD2. The trim removed 4 bases at V and 2 bases at J, leaving 1 base unmatched. The CDR3 spans 15 residues. Germline CDR1 reads MNHEY; CDR2 reads SVGAGI. The CDR3 here is CASSLGLAAYNEQFF. The CDR3 nucleotides are TGTGCCAGCAGTTTGGGACTAGCGGCCTACAATGAGCAGTTCTTC.

As to this clone: Other DNA sequences from this sample encode an identical CDR3 as well. The J gene is TRBJ1-1, the V gene TRBV14, with 7 bases fitting TRBD1. Germline CDR1 and CDR2: SGHDN and FVKESK. CDR3 length: 12 amino acids. V lost 2 bases to trimming and J lost 8 bases; unmatched junction nucleotides: 2. The CDR3 DNA follows: TGTGCCAGCAGCCAAAACAGGGGCGAAGCTTTCTTT. This codes for CASSQNRGEAFF.

Here the CDR3 DNA reads TGTGCCACCAGCGCCTCCCGGAGCCGACAGTTCTTC. It codes for CATSASRSRQFF. This chain uses TRBV15 with TRBJ2-1; no clear D. The CDR3 totals 12 residues. Germline lookup yields CDR1 LNHNV and CDR2 YYDKDF (reference sequence). V was pared by 5 bases and J by 13 bases, with 15 bases between.

This clone was recorded once. This chain links TRBV19 with TRBJ1-6; 12 bases fit TRBD1. Per germline, CDR1 LNHDA and CDR2 SQIVND (reference sequence). The CDR3 contains 17 residues. After removal of 3 bases from V and 9 bases from J, the junction contained 9 bases not matched to a gene. The DNA for the CDR3 is TGTGCCAGTAGTATGGGACAGGGGGCTCTAACTCTTTCACCCCTCCACTTT. Residues: CASSMGQGALTLSPLHF.